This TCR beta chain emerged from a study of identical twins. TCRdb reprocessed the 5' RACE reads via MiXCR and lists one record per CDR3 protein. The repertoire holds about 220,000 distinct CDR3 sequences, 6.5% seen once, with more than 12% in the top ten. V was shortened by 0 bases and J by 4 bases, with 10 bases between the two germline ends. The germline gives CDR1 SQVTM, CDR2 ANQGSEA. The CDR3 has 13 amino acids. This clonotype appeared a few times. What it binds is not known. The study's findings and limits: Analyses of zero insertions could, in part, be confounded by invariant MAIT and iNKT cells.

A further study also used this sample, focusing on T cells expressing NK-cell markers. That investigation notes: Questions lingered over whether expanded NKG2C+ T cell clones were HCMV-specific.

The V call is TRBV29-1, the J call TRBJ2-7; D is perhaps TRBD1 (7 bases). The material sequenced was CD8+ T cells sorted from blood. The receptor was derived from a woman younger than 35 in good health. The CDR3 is CSVEDRGRYEQYF. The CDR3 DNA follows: TGCAGCGTTGAAGACAGGGGGAGGTACGAGCAGTACTTC.